This note documents a single TCR beta chain sequence. TRAV- and TRBV-specific primers, spanning alpha and beta chains, primed first-strand cDNA. TCR amplification ran approximately 20 PCR cycles using constant-region and V-primer adapter primers. TCRdb reanalysed the reads using MiXCR and keeps one entry per CDR3 protein. The sample lists 85,000 to 100,000 distinct CDR3 sequences, 8% to 10% occurring once. This record comes from a study of low-dose radiotherapy and immunotherapy resistance in tumors. Study-wide context: A total of 6.5 Gy was given to Cohort 1 as 0.5 Gy per fraction every 2 weeks. A dose of 1 Gy per fraction every two weeks went to Cohort 2, totaling 13 Gy over 26 weeks.

Noted time point: before trial treatment. The treatment that donors received included nivolumab, ipilimumab, aspirin, low-dose cyclophosphamide and low-dose radiotherapy. The sequence was collected from a male donor with prostate cancer. Specimen: PBMCs, collected before treatment.

CDR3: CASSFFASGNHEQFF. CDR3 bases: TGTGCCAGCAGTTTCTTTGCTAGCGGGAATCATGAGCAGTTCTTC. The chain links TRBV28 to TRBJ2-1; 9 bases agree with TRBD2. CDR3 length: 15 residues. Trimming at V came to 3 bases and at J to 8 bases, leaving 8 bases not matched to a gene. CDR1 is MDHEN and CDR2 is SYDVKM in the germline V gene.